The 21 T cell receptor beta chains below come from one sample, sequenced in a study of shared clonotypes between healthy human individuals. The protocol was immunoSEQ multiplex PCR, while the TCRdb copy is restricted to in-frame clones and leaves out a portion. This table holds more than 2 million clones, 95% found once. Sequenced material: naive CD4+ T cells sorted from blood. Indicated subset: CD45RA+ positively selected. The receptors derive from a man between 18 and 35 years old in good health.

The chain recombines TRBV5-4 with TRBJ2-7, with 9 positions matching TRBD1. The CDR3 totals 13 residues. Germline V lookup: CDR1 SGHNT, CDR2 YYREEE (reference sequence). V shed 4 bases and J 4 bases; nucleotides not matched to a gene: 3. The CDR3 reads CASSEGTGYEQYF. CDR3 nucleotides: TGTGCCAGCAGCGAAGGGACAGGGTACGAGCAGTACTTC.

The DNA of the CDR3 is TGTGCCAGCGCCAAGAGGGCCACTATAAACACCGGGGAGCTGTTTTTT. Its translation: CASAKRATINTGELFF. The J gene is TRBJ2-2, the V gene TRBV28; perhaps TRBD2 as D (5 bases). The CDR3 runs to 16 residues. The ends were cut back, 8 bases at V and 2 bases at J, with 18 bases in the middle. Germline values: CDR1 MDHEN, CDR2 SYDVKM.

The genes are TRBV30 and TRBJ2-3, with D tentatively TRBD2 (6 bases). The germline gives CDR1 GTSNPN, CDR2 SVGIG (reference sequence). This CDR3 is 17 amino acids long. Trimming shortened V by 5 bases and J by 0 bases, and 21 bases separated the two germline ends. The CDR3 DNA follows: TGTGCCTGGGGTACGGGACTTTCTTTTCCTAGCACAGATACGCAGTATTTT. Amino acid sequence: CAWGTGLSFPSTDTQYF.

The chain is built from TRBV15 and TRBJ2-7, with 8 bases matching TRBD1. CDR1 and CDR2 from the germline V gene are LNHNV and YYDKDF (reference sequence). J gave up 2 bases and V 3 bases, and 6 bases lay outside the gene matches. The CDR3 is 15 residues long. The CDR3 DNA follows: TGTGCCACCAGCAGGGGGAAACAGGGGGCCTACGAGCAGTACTTC. It translates to CATSRGKQGAYEQYF.

This chain uses TRBV7-8 with TRBJ2-5; 10 bases are a match to TRBD1. CDR3 size: 15 residues. CDR1 is SGHVS, CDR2 FQNEAQ, per germline. The junction had 6 bases not matched to a gene; V was cut back by 2 bases and J by 6 bases. This chain's CDR3 is CASSLNRDRGQTQYF. The CDR3 coding sequence is TGTGCCAGCAGCTTAAATCGGGACAGGGGTCAGACCCAGTACTTC.

This sequence joins TRBV10-3 and TRBJ2-7, with 10 bases aligning to TRBD2. There are 15 residues in the CDR3. Unmatched junction bases numbered 6, after V lost 7 bases and J lost 0 bases. Germline CDR1 and CDR2: ENHRY and SYGVKD. CDR3 DNA: TGTGCCATCAAGGGGACTAGCGAGAGCTCCTACGAGCAGTACTTC. Translated, it gives CAIKGTSESSYEQYF.

V gene TRBV6-5 combines with J gene TRBJ1-2; 7 bases align to TRBD1. Germline CDR1 is MNHEY and CDR2 is SVGAGI. This CDR3 has 13 amino acids. J was trimmed by 8 bases and V by 6 bases; bases with no gene match: 9. In nucleotides, the CDR3 is TGTGCCAGCAGGCTTTGGACAGGCGGGGGCTACACCTTC. Residues: CASRLWTGGGYTF.

The chain has TRBV7-2 and TRBJ1-5; D gene unclear. Germline V CDR1 and CDR2: SGHTA, FQGNSA. CDR3 length equals 13 residues. V was shortened by 5 bases and J by 6 bases, with 11 bases between the two germline ends. The CDR3 spells CASSPLSFQPQHF. CDR3 nucleotides: TGTGCCAGCAGCCCACTTAGTTTTCAGCCCCAGCATTTT. The full variable domain, its missing parts supplied by reference TRBV7-2 and TRBJ1-5, is GAGVSQSPSNKVTEKGKDVELRCDPISGHTALYWYRQSLGQGLEFLIYFQGNSAPDKSGLPSDRFSAERTGGSVSTLTIQRTQQEDSAVYLCASSPLSFQPQHFGDGTRLSIL.

The V call is TRBV11-2, the J call TRBJ2-5; D may correspond to TRBD1 or TRBD2 (7 bases each). Trimming pared 5 bases from V and 2 bases from J, leaving 15 bases between. Germline V gene sequence: CDR1 SGHAT, CDR2 FQNNGV. The CDR3 sequence is 15 residues long. The CDR3 DNA follows: TGTGCCAGCAGCCCTCAGGGGGGGCGGCAAGAGACCCAGTACTTC. Residues: CASSPQGGRQETQYF.

This clone was picked up one time. The chain uses TRBV5-1 and TRBJ1-1, with D hard to call. The germline V gene has CDR1 SGHRS and CDR2 YFSETQ. This CDR3 comprises 13 residues. V gave up 6 bases and J gave up 1 base, with 10 bases separating them. The CDR3 protein is CASKLQENTEAFF. The CDR3 nucleotides read TGCGCCAGCAAACTACAAGAGAACACTGAAGCTTTCTTT.

The rearrangement joins TRBV5-1 to TRBJ1-4; D not certain. CDR1 and CDR2 (germline): SGHRS, YFSETQ. Trimming took 2 bases from V and 5 from J, leaving 16 bases between them. The CDR3 contains 16 residues. DNA of the CDR3: TGCGCCAGCAGCTTTTCTTCCAGCGGCTTAAATGAAAAACTGTTTTTT. Translated, it gives CASSFSSSGLNEKLFF.

The V call is TRBV7-9, the J call TRBJ2-5, with 7 bases that match TRBD1. The CDR3 runs 14 residues. J was trimmed by 3 bases and V by 5 bases; bases with no gene match: 6. Germline values: CDR1 SEHNR, CDR2 FQNEAQ (reference sequence). The CDR3 nucleotides are TGTGCCAGCAGCCTCCGGGACAGAGAAGAGACCCAGTACTTC. It translates to CASSLRDREETQYF.

The V gene is TRBV30, the J gene TRBJ1-4; possible D gene TRBD1, 6 bases. The germline V gene encodes CDR1 GTSNPN and CDR2 SVGIG (reference sequence). The CDR3 has 12 amino acids. The V gene lost 4 bases and the J gene lost 8 bases, with 11 bases spanning the gap. This CDR3 reads CAWTGAGEKLFF. The CDR3 DNA sequence: TGTGCCTGGACAGGGGCTGGGGAAAAACTGTTTTTT.

In its sample, this clone was seen once. A junction boundary mismatches the germline segment, possibly from a read error. Other DNA sequences in the same sample also yield this CDR3. The V call is TRBV7-7, the J call TRBJ2-5, with 13 bases that match TRBD2. Germline-derived CDR1 and CDR2 are SSHAT and FNYEAQ (reference sequence). The CDR3 is made up of 14 amino acids. This CDR3 is CASSQGLAGETQYF. The CDR3 coding sequence is TGTGCTAGCAGTCAGGGACTAGCGGGGGAGACCCAGTACTTC.

The V and J genes are TRBV4-1 and TRBJ2-1; 8 bases are a match to TRBD2. The germline CDR1 and CDR2 sequences are MGHRA and YSYEKL. The junction had 6 bases not matched to a gene; V was cut back by 0 bases and J by 5 bases. The length of the CDR3 is 16 residues. This CDR3 reads CASSQERREGDNEQFF. The CDR3 bases are TGCGCCAGCAGCCAAGAGAGACGGGAGGGGGACAATGAGCAGTTCTTC.

V is TRBV6-6 and J is TRBJ2-3, with unresolved D. The germline V gene has CDR1 MNHNY and CDR2 SVGAGI (reference sequence). The CDR3 length is 13 residues. Trimming shortened V by 2 bases and J by 4 bases, and 7 bases separated the two germline ends. This chain's CDR3 is CASSYGGADTQYF. The CDR3 DNA follows: TGTGCCAGCAGTTACGGCGGTGCAGATACGCAGTATTTT.

As to this clone: Additional DNA sequences in this sample encode the identical CDR3. The chain uses TRBV5-1 and TRBJ2-3; the match to TRBD1 covers 7 bases. CDR3 length: 14 amino acids. V lost 0 bases, J lost 4 bases, and 2 bases stayed unmatched. Germline CDR1 and CDR2: SGHRS and YFSETQ. CDR3 protein: CASSLGQGADTQYF. For the CDR3, the DNA is TGCGCCAGCAGCTTGGGACAGGGTGCAGATACGCAGTATTTT.

In this sample, this clone turned up once. The chain joins TRBV2 to TRBJ1-6, with D maybe TRBD1 (6 bases). Germline loops: CDR1 SNHLY, CDR2 FYNNEI. This CDR3 is 15 amino acids long. V lost 6 bases and J lost 6, with 15 bases in between. The CDR3 here is CASRAGVGFNSPLHF. For the CDR3, the DNA is TGTGCCAGCAGGGCAGGGGTGGGGTTTAATTCACCCCTCCACTTT.

The rearrangement joins TRBV5-1 to TRBJ1-1, with no clear D. The V end was cut by 4 bases, the J end by 7 bases, with 14 bases between. CDR3 length: 13 residues. CDR1 SGHRS and CDR2 YFSETQ come from the germline V gene. CDR3 residues: CASSRKGPGEAFF. CDR3 DNA: TGCGCCAGCAGCAGGAAAGGACCCGGTGAAGCTTTCTTT.

This clone was found once. This chain uses TRBV5-1 with TRBJ2-7, with 10 bases identical to TRBD2. This CDR3 spans 16 amino acids. Germline V gene sequence: CDR1 SGHRS, CDR2 YFSETQ. Unmatched junction bases numbered 13, after V lost 4 bases and J lost 6 bases. The CDR3 DNA sequence: TGCGCCAGCAGCCTGACCTGGCTAGCGGGGGCGTTCGAGCAGTACTTC. It codes for CASSLTWLAGAFEQYF.

This clone came up once. The chain has TRBV11-2 and TRBJ2-1, with TRBD2 matching 7 bases. The CDR3 length is 14 residues. J lost 2 bases, V lost 7 bases, and 5 bases had no gene match. CDR1 SGHAT and CDR2 FQNNGV come from the germline V gene. The CDR3 reads CASNRGLAYNEQFF. The CDR3 DNA is TGTGCCAGCAATCGAGGACTAGCCTACAATGAGCAGTTCTTC.